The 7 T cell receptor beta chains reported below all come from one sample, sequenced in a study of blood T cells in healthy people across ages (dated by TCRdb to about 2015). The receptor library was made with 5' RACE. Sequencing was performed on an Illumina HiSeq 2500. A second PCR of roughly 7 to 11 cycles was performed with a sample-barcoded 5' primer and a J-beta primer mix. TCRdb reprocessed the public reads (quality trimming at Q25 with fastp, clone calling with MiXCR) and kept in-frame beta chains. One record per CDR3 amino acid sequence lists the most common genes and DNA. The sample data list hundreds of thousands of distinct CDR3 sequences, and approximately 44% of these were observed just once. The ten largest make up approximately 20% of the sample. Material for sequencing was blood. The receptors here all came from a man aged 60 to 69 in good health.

CDR3 residues: CASSLGLTGRYEQYF. In DNA form, the CDR3 reads TGTGCCAGCAGCTTAGGCCTGACAGGGAGGTACGAGCAGTACTTC. V and J are TRBV13 and TRBJ2-7; TRBD1 might be the D (7 bases). Germline values: CDR1 PRHDT, CDR2 FYEKMQ (reference sequence). The CDR3 is 15 amino acids. Trimming took off 0 bases at V and 4 bases at J, with 13 bases between the two ends.

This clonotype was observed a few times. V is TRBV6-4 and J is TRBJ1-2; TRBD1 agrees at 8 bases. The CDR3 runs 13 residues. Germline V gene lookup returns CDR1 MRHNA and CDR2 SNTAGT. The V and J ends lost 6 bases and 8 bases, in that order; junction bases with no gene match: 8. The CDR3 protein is CASSEGTGGGYTF. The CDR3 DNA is TGTGCCAGCAGCGAAGGGACAGGAGGAGGCTACACCTTC.

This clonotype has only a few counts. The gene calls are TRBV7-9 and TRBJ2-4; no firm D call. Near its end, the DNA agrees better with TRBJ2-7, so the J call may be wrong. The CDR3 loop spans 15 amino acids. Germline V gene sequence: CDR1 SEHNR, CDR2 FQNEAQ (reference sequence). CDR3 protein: CASSLATAGRYEQYF. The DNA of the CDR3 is TGTGCCAGCAGCTTAGCCACGGCAGGCAGATACGAGCAGTACTTC.

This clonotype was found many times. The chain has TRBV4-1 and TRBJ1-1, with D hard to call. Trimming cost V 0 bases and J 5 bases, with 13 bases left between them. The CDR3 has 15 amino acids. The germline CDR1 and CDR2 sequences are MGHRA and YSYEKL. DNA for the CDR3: TGCGCCAGCAGCCAAGAAGCGGCCCCGGCGACTGAAGCTTTCTTT. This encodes CASSQEAAPATEAFF.

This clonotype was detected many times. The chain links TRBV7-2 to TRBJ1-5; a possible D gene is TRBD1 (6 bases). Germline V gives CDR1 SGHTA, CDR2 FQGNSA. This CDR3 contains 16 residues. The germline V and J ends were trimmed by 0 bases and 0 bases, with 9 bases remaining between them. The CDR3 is CASSLAGTHSNQPQHF. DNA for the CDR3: TGTGCCAGCAGCTTAGCCGGGACACATAGCAATCAGCCCCAGCATTTT.

The CDR3 spells CSARVALQRFSEKLFF. The CDR3 DNA is TGCAGTGCTAGAGTGGCCCTCCAAAGGTTTAGTGAAAAACTGTTTTTT. This chain uses TRBV20-1 with TRBJ1-4, with D hard to call. The CDR3 consists of 16 residues. Per germline, CDR1 DFQATT and CDR2 SNEGSKA (reference sequence). Trimming removed 1 base from V and 7 bases from J, with 19 bases in between.

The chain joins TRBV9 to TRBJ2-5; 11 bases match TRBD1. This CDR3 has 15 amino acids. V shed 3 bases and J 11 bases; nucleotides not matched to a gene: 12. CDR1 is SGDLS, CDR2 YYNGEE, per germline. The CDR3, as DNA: TGTGCCAGCAGCGCCGGGACAGGGGGACGGGGGGAGCAGTACTTC. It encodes CASSAGTGGRGEQYF.